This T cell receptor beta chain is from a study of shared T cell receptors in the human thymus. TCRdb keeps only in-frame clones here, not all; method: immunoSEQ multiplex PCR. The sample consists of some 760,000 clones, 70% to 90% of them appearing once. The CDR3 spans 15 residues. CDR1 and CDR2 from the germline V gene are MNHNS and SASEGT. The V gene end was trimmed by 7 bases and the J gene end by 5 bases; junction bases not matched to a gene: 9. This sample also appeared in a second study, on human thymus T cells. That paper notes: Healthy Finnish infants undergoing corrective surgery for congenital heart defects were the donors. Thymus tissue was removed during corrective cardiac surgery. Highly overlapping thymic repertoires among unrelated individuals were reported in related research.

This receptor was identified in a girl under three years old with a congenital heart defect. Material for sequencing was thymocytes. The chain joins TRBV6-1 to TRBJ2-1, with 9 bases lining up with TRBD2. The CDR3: CASTYRLADNNEQFF. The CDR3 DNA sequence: TGTGCCAGCACCTACCGACTAGCGGATAACAATGAGCAGTTCTTC.